This TCR beta chain came from a study of shared clonotypes between healthy human individuals. Across the study: Donors were two women and a few men aged 18 to 49. Researchers assigned three CD4 naive, three CD4 memory, two CD8 naive and one CD8 memory plate to each donor.

Profiled with immunoSEQ multiplex PCR; TCRdb holds only in-frame clones, not every one. The sample contains a few hundred thousand clones, less than 85% of which appear only once. CDR3 length equals 15 residues. Looked up from germline, CDR1 is SGHVS and CDR2 is FQNEAQ. Germline trimming cut 7 bases from V and 2 bases from J; bases unmatched to any gene: 6. This clone was recorded a few times. No antigen is known for it. Donors had no recently reported acute infections or vaccinations and were HIV-negative. General study points: In contrast to clonotypes shared by all four donors, non-shared clonotypes had lower generation probabilities.

The material sequenced was memory CD4+ T cells sorted from blood. Subset denoted: CD45RA-negative fraction. The TCR originated in a young man in good health. The chain recombines TRBV7-8 with TRBJ2-2; TRBD2 agrees at 8 bases. CDR3 nucleotides: TGTGCCAGCACCGCGGGAGGCTTTAACACCGGGGAGCTGTTTTTT. This encodes CASTAGGFNTGELFF.